This T cell receptor (beta chain) was sequenced for a study of blood T cell repertoires in COVID-19. About the research overall: Acute and convalescent COVID-19 specimens originated in the United States, Italy and Spain. T cells, B-cell-depleted T cells, or PBMCs provided the cDNA or gDNA that served as material.

The CDR3 has 13 amino acids. Trimming removed 0 bases from V and 3 bases from J, with 6 bases in between. In germline, CDR1 is LNHNV, CDR2 YYDKDF (reference sequence). Per the original data handling: Scientists estimated how many nucleated cells there were by amplifying reference gene primers. Measured with immunoSEQ multiplex PCR; TCRdb has only the in-frame clones, and not every one. Clone size and the V and J calls come from that table; the DNA yielded D and trimming. The sample includes about 320,000 clones, approximately 88% of them seen just once. All recovered Cohort 3 donors got two negative PCRs, got clearance, or saw symptom resolution.

The TCR was taken from a woman between 18 and 29 years old who had recovered from COVID-19. What was sequenced was PBMCs or T cells enriched from blood (not recorded which). V gene TRBV15 combines with J gene TRBJ2-7; tentatively, D is TRBD2 (5 bases). The CDR3 nucleotides are TGTGCCACCAGCAGAGATACTAGCTACGAGCAGTACTTC. Translated: CATSRDTSYEQYF.